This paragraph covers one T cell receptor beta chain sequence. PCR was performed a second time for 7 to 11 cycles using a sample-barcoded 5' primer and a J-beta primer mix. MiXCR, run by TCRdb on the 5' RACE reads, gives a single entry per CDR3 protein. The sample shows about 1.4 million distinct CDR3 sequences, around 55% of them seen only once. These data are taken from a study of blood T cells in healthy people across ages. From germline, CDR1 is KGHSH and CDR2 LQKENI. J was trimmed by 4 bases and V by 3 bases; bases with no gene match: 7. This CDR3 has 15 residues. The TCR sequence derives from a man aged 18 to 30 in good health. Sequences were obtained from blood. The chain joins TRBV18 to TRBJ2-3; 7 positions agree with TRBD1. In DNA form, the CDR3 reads TGTGCCAGCTCACCCCCAACACAGGGGCCAGATACGCAGTATTTT. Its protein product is CASSPPTQGPDTQYF.